These 19 T cell receptor beta chains were sequenced from one sample in a study of shared clonotypes between healthy human individuals. TCRdb keeps only in-frame clones here, not all; method: immunoSEQ multiplex PCR. The top ten hold around 2% of the sample, which has around 700,000 clones, more than 70% seen once. The material sequenced was memory CD4+ T cells sorted from blood. Subset: CD45RA-negative fraction. The receptor set was obtained from a woman under 40 in good health.

In the case of this clone: A much larger clone differs by one base, so this may be a read error. The same CDR3 arises from other DNA sequences in this sample as well. The chain recombines TRBV29-1 with TRBJ1-1; 9 bases are shared with TRBD1. Germline V gives CDR1 SQVTM, CDR2 ANQGSEA. V gave up 7 bases and J gave up 2 bases; unmatched junction bases: 2. The CDR3 is made up of 12 amino acids. The CDR3, as DNA: TGCAGCGCGGACAGGGGAAACACTGAAGCTTTCTTT. Amino acids: CSADRGNTEAFF.

As concerns this clone: The junction departs from germline at one end; a sequencing error may be responsible. This chain uses TRBV20-1 with TRBJ2-5; D unresolved. The CDR3 has 11 residues. The germline gives CDR1 DFQATT, CDR2 SNEGSKA (reference sequence). CDR3 DNA: TGCAGTGCTAATCCCCGTAGTGGTGGAGACTTC. Residues: CSANPRSGGDF.

The chain is built from TRBV7-2 and TRBJ2-7; 8 bases are a match to TRBD2. The V and J ends lost 5 bases and 5 bases, in that order; junction bases with no gene match: 8. The germline V gene has CDR1 SGHTA and CDR2 FQGNSA. This CDR3 has 14 amino acids. For the CDR3, the DNA is TGTGCCAGCAGCCTCACGGGGGGGGGCAACGAGCAGTACTTC. Protein sequence: CASSLTGGGNEQYF.

The V call is TRBV7-2, the J call TRBJ2-7; D is perhaps TRBD2 (5 bases). Germline values: CDR1 SGHTA, CDR2 FQGNSA. This CDR3 contains 14 residues. V was shortened by 5 bases and J by 2 bases, with 13 bases between the two germline ends. CDR3 nucleotides: TGTGCCAGCAGCCCCCAGAGGGTAGCCTACGAGCAGTACTTC. It codes for CASSPQRVAYEQYF. Filled out from reference TRBV7-2 and TRBJ2-7, the complete variable domain reads GAGVSQSPSNKVTEKGKDVELRCDPISGHTALYWYRQSLGQGLEFLIYFQGNSAPDKSGLPSDRFSAERTGGSVSTLTIQRTQQEDSAVYLCASSPQRVAYEQYFGPGTRLTVT.

This chain uses TRBV5-1 with TRBJ2-1, with 11 nucleotides matching TRBD1. This CDR3 has 14 amino acids. V gave up 4 bases and J gave up 8 bases; unmatched junction bases: 5. Germline V CDR1 and CDR2: SGHRS, YFSETQ. The chain's CDR3 is CASSTGQGAHEQFF. CDR3 nucleotide sequence: TGCGCCAGCAGCACCGGACAGGGGGCGCATGAGCAGTTCTTC.

J is TRBJ2-5 and V is TRBV6-1; TRBD1 agrees at 10 bases. V dropped 7 bases and J dropped 6; count of bases not matched to a gene: 8. The CDR3 runs 14 residues. Germline values: CDR1 MNHNS, CDR2 SASEGT. As DNA, the CDR3 is TGTGCCAGCAACGGAGACAGGGGGCGGAAGACCCAGTACTTC. Translated: CASNGDRGRKTQYF.

J is TRBJ1-2 and V is TRBV27; the D gene is possibly TRBD1 (6 bases). V dropped 4 bases and J dropped 3 bases, with 12 bases sitting between them. Germline V gene sequence: CDR1 MNHEY, CDR2 SMNVEV (reference sequence). CDR3 length: 14 residues. CDR3 in DNA: TGTGCCAGCAGTTCTCAGGGGAGCGACTATGGCTACACCTTC. Protein: CASSSQGSDYGYTF.

This sequence joins TRBV11-2 and TRBJ2-1; 8 positions agree with TRBD2. Germline-derived CDR1 and CDR2 are SGHAT and FQNNGV. This CDR3 has 15 residues. The V segment lost 4 bases and the J segment 10 bases; nucleotides outside the gene matches: 12. CDR3 DNA: TGTGCCAGCAGCTCATCCGGGATTAGCGGGGTGGAGCAGTTCTTC. This translates into CASSSSGISGVEQFF.

V and J are TRBV10-3 and TRBJ1-3, with D unclear. This CDR3 region has 13 residues. The V end was cut by 10 bases, the J end by 1 base, with 11 bases between. CDR1 and CDR2 (germline): ENHRY, SYGVKD. CDR3 nucleotides: TGTGCCACTGACATAGGGTCTGGAAACACCATATATTTT. It encodes CATDIGSGNTIYF.

This clone was detected a few times. The sample carries other DNA sequences with the same CDR3. The rearrangement uses TRBV28 and TRBJ2-5; the D is unclear. Looked up from germline, CDR1 is MDHEN and CDR2 is SYDVKM. The CDR3 loop spans 13 amino acids. The V and J ends lost 6 bases and 2 bases respectively, with 10 bases between them. The CDR3: CASSPSIQETQYF. Here the CDR3 DNA reads TGTGCCAGCAGCCCGTCTATTCAAGAGACCCAGTACTTC.

The chain joins TRBV29-1 to TRBJ1-1; D unresolved. This CDR3 contains 12 residues. Germline lookup yields CDR1 SQVTM and CDR2 ANQGSEA. CDR3 coding DNA: TGCAGTGCCAAAGAAGGCGGCACTGAAGCTTTCTTT. This encodes CSAKEGGTEAFF.

This clone was seen only a few times. The V call is TRBV7-2, the J call TRBJ2-6, with 7 bases lining up with TRBD1. The CDR3 is made up of 16 amino acids. The germline CDR1 and CDR2 sequences are SGHTA and FQGNSA. With V trimmed by 1 base and J by 1 base, 1 base remained unmatched. This CDR3 is CASSLEGQSGANVLTF. The DNA of the CDR3 is TGTGCCAGCAGCTTAGAGGGACAGTCTGGGGCCAACGTCCTGACTTTC.

This chain connects TRBV6-1 to TRBJ2-3; D is unclear. The V end lost 6 bases, the J end lost 6 bases, and 13 bases lay between the germline ends. Per the germline V gene, CDR1 is MNHNS and CDR2 is SASEGT. The CDR3 is 13 residues long. The CDR3 DNA reads TGTGCCAGCAGCCAACCACCACACGATACGCAGTATTTT. It translates to CASSQPPHDTQYF.

Note on this clone: The sample holds other DNA sequences that translate to the same CDR3. V and J are TRBV7-9 and TRBJ2-2, with D possibly being TRBD2 (6 bases). The V gene's germline CDR1 is SEHNR and CDR2 FQNEAQ (reference sequence). The CDR3 runs 17 residues. V dropped 1 base and J dropped 0 bases, with 12 bases sitting between them. The CDR3 DNA reads as TGTGCCAGCAGCTTAGTATCTGGCGGGGCGAACACCGGGGAGCTGTTTTTT. Translating it yields CASSLVSGGANTGELFF.

The chain recombines TRBV6-6 with TRBJ1-2; D uncertain. The CDR3 contains 13 residues. Trimming removed 6 bases from V and 3 bases from J, with 11 bases in between. CDR1 is MNHNY, CDR2 SVGAGI, per germline (reference sequence). The chain's CDR3 is CASSHQEDYGYTF. DNA of the CDR3: TGTGCCAGCAGCCACCAGGAGGACTATGGCTACACCTTC.

The chain links TRBV2 to TRBJ2-3; 11 positions agree with TRBD2. This CDR3 is built from 16 residues. The germline V gene has CDR1 SNHLY and CDR2 FYNNEI. J was trimmed by 9 bases and V by 6 bases; bases with no gene match: 14. The CDR3 DNA sequence: TGTGCCAGCAGGAGTACGCTTAGCGGGAGGGCCTACACGCAGTATTTT. Translation: CASRSTLSGRAYTQYF.

The chain has TRBV7-6 and TRBJ2-7; tentatively, D is TRBD1 or TRBD2 (5 bases each). With 5 bases removed from V and 6 bases from J, the gap between germline ends came to 23 bases. Per germline, CDR1 SGHVS and CDR2 FNYEAQ. The CDR3 is 16 residues long. The CDR3 reads CASSTIGEGQPSEQYF. The CDR3 DNA follows: TGTGCCAGCAGCACGATAGGTGAGGGGCAGCCTTCCGAGCAGTACTTC.

The V gene is TRBV27, the J gene TRBJ1-4; D gene ambiguous. CDR1 and CDR2 from the germline V gene are MNHEY and SMNVEV (reference sequence). The CDR3 is 15 amino acids. V lost 5 bases and J 0 bases, leaving 10 bases between the germline ends. The CDR3 loop reads CASSLFHATNEKLFF. The CDR3 nucleotides read TGTGCCAGCAGTCTATTTCATGCAACTAATGAAAAACTGTTTTTT.

A word on this clone: An end of the junction does not agree with germline; a read error may underlie this. The rearrangement links TRBV2 to TRBJ2-1; tentatively, D is TRBD2 (7 bases). Germline V gene lookup returns CDR1 SNHLY and CDR2 FYNNEI. The CDR3 totals 15 residues. The DNA for the CDR3 is TGTGCCAGCAGCGAAGGGGGGGCAAGTTACAATGAGCAGTTCTTC. Translating it yields CASSEGGASYNEQFF.